Presented here are 19 T cell receptor beta chains from one specimen sequenced in a study of T cells expressing NK-cell markers. TCRdb reprocessed the 5' RACE reads and stores each CDR3 protein as one record, lacking DNA. The listing contains over 120,000 distinct CDR3 sequences. Sequences were obtained from blood T cells: a sorted CD56 or NKG2C T cell subset, CD4+ or CD8+ T cells, or bulk PBMC T cells (not recorded which). The receptors derive from a man between 18 and 35 years old in good health.

The chain employs TRBV12-3 or TRBV12-4 and TRBJ1-2. The CDR3 runs 14 residues. CDR3 residues: CASSLPSLDYGYTF.

The gene calls are TRBV7-2 and TRBJ2-1; TCRdb outputs TRBD2, but without DNA this stays unchecked. The CDR3 spans 15 residues. Germline V gene sequence: CDR1 SGHTA, CDR2 FQGNSA. The CDR3 is CASSSGTSTYNEQFF.

V gene TRBV27 combines with J gene TRBJ2-3; TCRdb designates TRBD1, a call that cannot be tested without DNA. The CDR3 length is 16 residues. CDR1 is MNHEY and CDR2 is SMNVEV in the germline V gene (reference sequence). CDR3 sequence: CASSLFSLTGTDTQYF.

The genes are TRBV7-3 and TRBJ2-1. Germline CDR1 and CDR2: SGHTA and FQGTGA. The CDR3 length is 13 residues. The CDR3 loop is CASSLAGHNEQFF.

This chain's CDR3 is CASSLDPGPLRHEQFF. V and J are TRBV11-2 and TRBJ2-1; TCRdb's D call of TRBD1 is untestable without DNA. Germline CDR1 SGHAT, CDR2 FQNNGV. The CDR3 contains 16 residues.

This chain joins TRBV12-3 or TRBV12-4 and TRBJ1-3; TCRdb's assignment of TRBD1 cannot be checked, as there is no DNA. The CDR3 runs to 15 residues. The CDR3 here is CASSLVGGHGNTIYF.

The chain combines TRBV6-5 with TRBJ2-2; without DNA, the TCRdb call of TRBD1 cannot be checked. The germline V gene encodes CDR1 MNHEY and CDR2 SVGAGI. CDR3 length: 16 residues. The CDR3 region is CASSYSTGGGTGELFF.

The V gene is TRBV11-2, the J gene TRBJ2-1; TCRdb lists TRBD2, though no DNA is available to test this call. This CDR3 has 13 residues. CDR1 and CDR2 from the germline V gene are SGHAT and FQNNGV. The CDR3 here is CASYSGSYNEQFF.

This chain uses TRBV4-3 with TRBJ2-7; TCRdb names TRBD1, which stays unverified in the absence of DNA. In germline, CDR1 is LGHNA, CDR2 YSLEER. The length of the CDR3 is 16 residues. CDR3 sequence: CASSRSPGQGSDEQYF.

The V and J genes are TRBV4-1 and TRBJ2-1. The germline CDR1 and CDR2 sequences are MGHRA and YSYEKL. The CDR3 totals 11 residues. CDR3: CASSWMSEQFF.

V and J are TRBV5-1 and TRBJ1-1. This CDR3 has 15 residues. CDR1 is SGHRS, CDR2 YFSETQ, per germline. The CDR3 loop is CASSLSRDGYTEAFF.

This chain links TRBV30 with TRBJ2-3; the TCRdb call, TRBD2, lacks DNA for checking. This CDR3 contains 14 residues. Germline V gives CDR1 GTSNPN, CDR2 SVGIG (reference sequence). The CDR3: CACFSGRGRDTQYF.

The chain uses TRBV20-1 and TRBJ2-3; TCRdb picks TRBD1, but there is no DNA to check that call. This CDR3 is 15 amino acids long. CDR1 and CDR2 from the germline V gene are DFQATT and SNEGSKA (reference sequence). CDR3 loop: CSAREGTGVPDTQYF.

This chain uses TRBV7-9 with TRBJ1-1. Germline-derived CDR1 and CDR2 are SEHNR and FQNEAQ (reference sequence). The CDR3 totals 12 residues. CDR3: CASSLGVGEAFF.

The gene calls are TRBV12-3 or TRBV12-4 and TRBJ2-3; the D call from TCRdb, TRBD2, cannot be confirmed without DNA. The CDR3 consists of 14 residues. This CDR3 reads CASSLRGGSDTQYF.

The rearrangement links TRBV30 to TRBJ1-2; TCRdb designates TRBD1, a call that cannot be tested without DNA. The CDR3 has 11 amino acids. In germline, CDR1 is GTSNPN, CDR2 SVGIG (reference sequence). The CDR3: CAWARDGGYTF.

The chain uses TRBV27 and TRBJ2-7; TCRdb proposes TRBD1, but this gene call is untestable without DNA. The CDR3 has 14 residues. Germline V lookup: CDR1 MNHEY, CDR2 SMNVEV (reference sequence). The CDR3 loop is CASSLNGHSYEQYF.

This sequence joins TRBV3-1 and TRBJ2-1; TCRdb's D call, TRBD2, is unchecked because there is no DNA. The CDR3 runs to 17 residues. The germline V gene encodes CDR1 LGHDT and CDR2 YNNKEL (reference sequence). CDR3 amino acids: CASSQDLGTSGTNEQFF.

The chain uses TRBV5-6 and TRBJ2-1. CDR3 size: 14 residues. Germline V CDR1 and CDR2: SGHDT, YYEEEE. CDR3 amino acids: CASSPERAYNEQFF.